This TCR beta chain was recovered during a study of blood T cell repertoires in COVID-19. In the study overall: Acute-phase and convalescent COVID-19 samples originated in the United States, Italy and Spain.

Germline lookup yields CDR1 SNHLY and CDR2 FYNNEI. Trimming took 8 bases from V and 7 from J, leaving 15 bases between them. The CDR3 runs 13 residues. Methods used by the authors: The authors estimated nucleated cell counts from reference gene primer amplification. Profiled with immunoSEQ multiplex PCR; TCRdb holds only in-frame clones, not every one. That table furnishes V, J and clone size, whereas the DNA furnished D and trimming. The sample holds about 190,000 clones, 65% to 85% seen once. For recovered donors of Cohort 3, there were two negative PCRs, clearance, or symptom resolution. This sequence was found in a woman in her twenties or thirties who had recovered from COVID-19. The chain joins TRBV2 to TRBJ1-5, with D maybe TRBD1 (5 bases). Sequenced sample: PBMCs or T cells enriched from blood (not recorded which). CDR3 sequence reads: CASGLGAPQPQHF. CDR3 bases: TGTGCCAGCGGGCTAGGGGCCCCCCAGCCCCAGCATTTT.